This T cell receptor (beta chain) was observed in a study of T cell repertoires in cytomegalovirus infection. Looking at the study overall: In the study, CMV epitopes included recently identified HLA-C-restricted and well-studied HLA-B-restricted ones. Shared public TCR beta signatures pointed to both CMV infection and a matching HLA type. Overall study results and limits: Using cumulative public TCR beta family frequency, the authors identified those who carried CMV together with the relevant HLA. Dominant in the ex vivo response were TCR beta clonotypes restricted by HLA-C and specific for CMV.

In germline, CDR1 is MNHNS, CDR2 SASEGT. The CDR3 extends over 15 amino acids. The V end lost 1 base, the J end lost 5 bases, and 13 bases lay between the germline ends. In regard to this clonotype: Antigen specificity is unknown.

Each CDR3 protein gets one entry after TCRdb re-called the reads with MiXCR. The sample comprises roughly 200,000 distinct CDR3 sequences, 35% to 40% of which are singletons, and around 64% rests with the top ten. This clonotype originated in a human donor in good health (CMV status not recorded). Some clones in this sample may be carry-over from other donors' samples. The chain carries TRBV6-1 and TRBJ2-3; D is uncertain. Sequences were derived from CD8+ T cells from cultured PBMCs, sampled from culture after CMV antigen stimulation. The CDR3 sequence: CASSEGVLVRDTQYF. The CDR3 DNA reads as TGTGCCAGCAGTGAAGGGGTGCTAGTAAGAGATACGCAGTATTTT.